One sample yielded the 12 T cell receptor beta chains listed below, sequenced in a study of blood T cell repertoires in COVID-19. Profiled with immunoSEQ multiplex PCR; TCRdb holds only in-frame clones, not every one. The repertoire holds tens of thousands of clones, with approximately 90% as singletons. Sequencing was carried out using peripheral blood. The receptors were sampled from a woman in her sixties or seventies with acute or convalescent COVID-19.

The rearrangement links TRBV5-1 to TRBJ2-1; TRBD1 matches 8 bases. From germline, CDR1 is SGHRS and CDR2 YFSETQ. The V segment lost 0 bases and the J segment 6 bases; nucleotides outside the gene matches: 2. The length of the CDR3 is 14 residues. CDR3 coding DNA: TGCGCCAGCAGCTTGGGACAGGGGTCCAATGAGCAGTTCTTC. This codes for CASSLGQGSNEQFF.

The chain joins TRBV3-1 (or the pseudogene TRBV3-2) to TRBJ2-2; D gene uncertain. There are 13 residues in the CDR3. Germline loops: CDR1 LGHDT, CDR2 YNNKEL (reference sequence). The V end was cut by 4 bases, the J end by 7 bases, with 10 bases between. The CDR3 DNA reads as TGTGCCAGCAGCCCCGTCGAGCGCGGGGAGCTGTTTTTT. It is translated as CASSPVERGELFF.

The V call is TRBV20-1, the J call TRBJ2-3, with TRBD2 matching over 10 bases. The length of the CDR3 is 14 residues. The junction had 3 bases not matched to a gene; V was cut back by 3 bases and J by 3 bases. CDR1 DFQATT and CDR2 SNEGSKA come from the germline V gene (reference sequence). CDR3 amino acids: CSASSGLATDTQYF. DNA of the CDR3: TGCAGTGCTAGTTCGGGACTAGCGACAGATACGCAGTATTTT.

This clone came up once. The chain has TRBV27 and TRBJ2-1, with 8 positions matching TRBD1. Germline assignment: CDR1 MNHEY and CDR2 SMNVEV (reference sequence). CDR3 length: 18 amino acids. V trimming: 5 bases; J trimming: 4 bases; junction bases outside the gene matches: 16. In DNA, the CDR3 is TGTGCCAGCAGTAATACAAAGAGGTGGCAGGGGGCTTACAATGAGCAGTTCTTC. Protein product: CASSNTKRWQGAYNEQFF.

V usage is TRBV2 and J usage is TRBJ1-2; 7 bases line up with TRBD1. The CDR3 runs 12 residues. V was clipped by 11 bases and J by 10 bases; unmatched bases: 13. Germline-derived CDR1 and CDR2 are SNHLY and FYNNEI. CDR3 sequence reads: CASNPGTDTYTF. The CDR3 DNA reads as TGTGCCTCGAACCCCGGGACAGACACCTACACCTTC.

In its sample, this clone was seen a few times. The J gene is TRBJ2-7, the V gene TRBV6-5, with 7 bases matching TRBD2. The V and J ends lost 7 bases and 4 bases, in that order; junction bases with no gene match: 7. Germline assignment: CDR1 MNHEY and CDR2 SVGAGI. The CDR3 is made up of 13 amino acids. The CDR3 region has the DNA TGTGCCAGCACCGCGGGAGTTCTGTACGAGCAGTACGTC. Amino acid sequence: CASTAGVLYEQYV.

The chain joins TRBV11-3 to TRBJ2-2; D not resolved. Germline-derived CDR1 and CDR2 are SGHNT and YENEEA. Deletions cut 4 bases from V and 5 bases from J, with 8 bases between. This CDR3 is 13 amino acids long. CDR3 coding DNA: TGTGCCAGCAGCTCATCACGGACCGGGGAGCTGTTTTTT. Protein sequence: CASSSSRTGELFF.

This clone was found once. The chain combines TRBV5-8 with TRBJ1-1; 8 bases are shared with TRBD1. Germline V gene data show CDR1 as SGHTS and CDR2 as YDEGEE. This CDR3 is built from 13 residues. V shed 4 bases and J 8 bases; nucleotides not matched to a gene: 7. The CDR3 bases are TGTGCCAGCAGCGGGCAGGGGGCTAACGAAGCTTTCTTT. It codes for CASSGQGANEAFF.

The chain combines TRBV5-4 with TRBJ2-7; 8 bases map to TRBD1. This CDR3 spans 13 amino acids. CDR1 SGHNT and CDR2 YYREEE come from the germline V gene (reference sequence). The junction had 7 bases not matched to a gene; V was cut back by 5 bases and J by 6 bases. The chain's CDR3 is CASRRAGGGEQYV. CDR3 nucleotide sequence: TGTGCCAGCAGGAGGGCAGGGGGCGGCGAGCAGTACGTC.

J is TRBJ2-3 and V is TRBV27; D is uncertain. The V end was cut by 5 bases, the J end by 0 bases, with 6 bases between. Per the germline V gene, CDR1 is MNHEY and CDR2 is SMNVEV (reference sequence). The CDR3 totals 13 residues. Here the CDR3 DNA reads TGTGCCAGCAGTCCCCTGAGCACAGATACGCAGTATTTT. It encodes CASSPLSTDTQYF.

This chain joins TRBV6-1 and TRBJ1-3; D is perhaps TRBD1 (6 bases). The ends were cut back, 3 bases at V and 0 bases at J, with 9 bases in the middle. The CDR3 contains 15 residues. The germline gives CDR1 MNHNS, CDR2 SASEGT. The CDR3 here is CASSDQGSSGNTIYF. For the CDR3, the DNA is TGTGCCAGCAGTGACCAGGGGTCCTCTGGAAACACCATATATTTT.

The chain combines TRBV19 with TRBJ1-1; D may be TRBD1 (6 bases). The CDR3 runs 14 residues. CDR1 is LNHDA and CDR2 is SQIVND in the germline V gene (reference sequence). V dropped 2 bases and J dropped 0 bases, with 7 bases sitting between them. The DNA of the CDR3 is TGTGCCAGTAGTATAACAGGGATGAACACTGAAGCTTTCTTT. It is translated as CASSITGMNTEAFF.